One TCR beta chain is described in this entry. Its antigen is unknown. The record originates from a study of T cells after posttransplantation cyclophosphamide. The study's findings and limits: After PTCy, TRB diversity resembled that of CNI/methotrexate controls. Blood and skin or GI T cell repertoires showed limited TRB overlap. Donor-recipient repertoire similarity was low at 1-2 months, rising over year one.

The CDR3 has 14 residues. Trimming removed 8 bases from V and 2 bases from J, with 13 bases in between. Germline V gives CDR1 LNHNV, CDR2 YYDKDF (reference sequence). TCRdb keeps only in-frame clones here, not all; method: immunoSEQ multiplex PCR. The table has thousands of clones, 55% to 75% seen once; the top ten hold 15% to 20%. Busulfan-fludarabine conditioning, marrow transplant, and cyclophosphamide on days +3 and +4 were administered. The genes are TRBV15 and TRBJ2-1; a possible D gene is TRBD2 (5 bases). This clonotype originated in a male patient aged 60 to 75 who received an allogeneic stem cell transplant from a related donor and was CMV-positive. Some T cells may be graft donor cells. Sequencing was performed on PBMCs, taken after allogeneic stem cell transplant with posttransplant cyclophosphamide. As DNA, the CDR3 is TGTGCCACCCGATCTAGCTTAGCCTACAATGAGCAGTTCTTC. Translation: CATRSSLAYNEQFF.